This passage covers 31 T cell receptor beta chains from one sample sequenced in a study of blood T cell repertoires in COVID-19. Method: immunoSEQ multiplex PCR; TCRdb's copy keeps in-frame clones and lacks some. The sample includes just under 350,000 clones, approximately 82% of them seen just once. Specimen: peripheral blood. The receptors derive from a man in his thirties or forties with active or convalescent COVID-19.

The chain has TRBV4-2 and TRBJ2-3; tentatively, D is TRBD2 (7 bases). V shed 3 bases and J shed 0 bases, with 16 bases lying between them. Germline V gene lookup returns CDR1 LGHNA and CDR2 YNFKEQ. CDR3 length: 17 residues. The CDR3 loop is CASSHLAGARSTDTQYF. For the CDR3, the DNA is TGTGCCAGCAGCCATCTCGCGGGGGCCCGTAGCACAGATACGCAGTATTTT.

The chain employs TRBV7-2 and TRBJ1-4, with 9 bases lining up with TRBD1. V gave up 5 bases and J gave up 5 bases; unmatched junction bases: 6. Germline V gives CDR1 SGHTA, CDR2 FQGNSA. The CDR3 loop spans 15 amino acids. CDR3 coding DNA: TGTGCCAGCAGCCCCACAGGGGGCCGAAATGAAAAACTGTTTTTT. It codes for CASSPTGGRNEKLFF. Complete variable domain (other parts from reference TRBV7-2 and TRBJ1-4): GAGVSQSPSNKVTEKGKDVELRCDPISGHTALYWYRQSLGQGLEFLIYFQGNSAPDKSGLPSDRFSAERTGGSVSTLTIQRTQQEDSAVYLCASSPTGGRNEKLFFGSGTQLSVL.

This clone was recorded only once. This chain connects TRBV12-3 or TRBV12-4 to TRBJ1-3; weak D call: TRBD1 (6 bases). This CDR3 is 13 amino acids long. The V end lost 8 bases, the J end lost 4 bases, and 12 bases lay between the germline ends. The CDR3 region has the DNA TGTGCCAGCCTTCAAGGGGGAGGAAACACCATATATTTT. Residues: CASLQGGGNTIYF.

This clone was picked up one time. This sequence joins TRBV27 and TRBJ2-7; D may be TRBD1 (6 bases). Looked up from germline, CDR1 is MNHEY and CDR2 is SMNVEV (reference sequence). CDR3 length: 17 residues. V was pared by 5 bases and J by 3 bases, with 23 bases between. Here the CDR3 DNA reads TGTGCCAGCAGTCTAAAACTCCCGGGACAAGGAGACTACGAGCAGTACTTC. Translation: CASSLKLPGQGDYEQYF.

This clone was seen a few times. This chain links TRBV6-1 with TRBJ2-2; 10 nucleotides align to TRBD1. Germline V gene sequence: CDR1 MNHNS, CDR2 SASEGT. Trimming took 2 bases from V and 7 from J; bases not matched to a gene: 4. The CDR3 runs 15 residues. The CDR3 DNA sequence: TGTGCCAGCAGTGAAACGGGACAGGGGATCGGGGAGCTGTTTTTT. This sequence encodes CASSETGQGIGELFF.

This clone was found a few times. The CDR3 spells CASSLGQGQYSPLHF. The CDR3, as DNA: TGCGCCAGCAGCTTGGGACAGGGACAGTATTCACCCCTCCACTTT. J is TRBJ1-6 and V is TRBV5-1; TRBD1 agrees at 7 bases. Germline V gene data show CDR1 as SGHRS and CDR2 as YFSETQ. This CDR3 comprises 15 residues. With 0 bases clipped from V and 8 bases from J, the junction kept 5 bases outside the gene matches.

The chain links TRBV19 to TRBJ2-1, with D perhaps matching TRBD2 (5 bases). Per germline, CDR1 LNHDA and CDR2 SQIVND (reference sequence). Trimming shortened V by 5 bases and J by 0 bases, and 11 bases separated the two germline ends. The CDR3 contains 15 residues. CDR3 protein: CASSSREISYNEQFF. In DNA, the CDR3 is TGTGCCAGTAGTTCTAGGGAGATCTCCTACAATGAGCAGTTCTTC.

This chain joins TRBV2 and TRBJ2-5; 11 bases align to TRBD2. J gave up 5 bases and V 9 bases, and 11 bases lay outside the gene matches. The germline V gene has CDR1 SNHLY and CDR2 FYNNEI. CDR3 length: 15 amino acids. The CDR3 loop reads CARGHSGRARETQYF. In nucleotides, the CDR3 is TGTGCCAGGGGGCATAGCGGGAGGGCTCGGGAGACCCAGTACTTC.

The chain employs TRBV12-3 or TRBV12-4 and TRBJ2-7; 8 positions match TRBD1. CDR3 length: 13 residues. V lost 2 bases and J lost 5; bases outside the gene matches: 2. The DNA of the CDR3 is TGTGCCAGCAGTTTATCACAGGGGGACGAGCAGTACTTC. Its translation: CASSLSQGDEQYF.

V is TRBV6-6 and J is TRBJ1-4, with D maybe TRBD1 (5 bases). Trimming removed 8 bases at V and 4 bases at J, with 14 bases between. There are 14 residues in the CDR3. The germline CDR1 and CDR2 sequences are MNHNY and SVGAGI (reference sequence). CDR3 DNA sequence: TGTGCCAGCGTGCTGGGGGGTTATAATGAAAAACTGTTTTTT. Translated: CASVLGGYNEKLFF.

The chain recombines TRBV7-6 with TRBJ2-1; D perhaps matches TRBD2 (6 bases). Germline CDR1 reads SGHVS; CDR2 reads FNYEAQ. The CDR3 is made up of 17 amino acids. The V gene lost 3 bases and the J gene lost 2 bases, with 17 bases spanning the gap. CDR3 coding DNA: TGTGCCAGCAGCTTGACGGCGCGGGCGGGGACCTACAATGAGCAGTTCTTC. Its protein is CASSLTARAGTYNEQFF. The full variable domain, with the rest looked up from reference TRBV7-6 and TRBJ2-1, is GAGVSQSPRYKVTKRGQDVALRCDPISGHVSLYWYRQALGQGPEFLTYFNYEAQQDKSGLPNDRFSAERPEGSISTLTIQRTEQRDSAMYRCASSLTARAGTYNEQFFGPGTRLTVL.

The V gene is TRBV4-1, the J gene TRBJ1-1; TRBD1 aligns across 9 bases. J gave up 7 bases and V 1 base, and 4 bases lay outside the gene matches. Looked up from germline, CDR1 is MGHRA and CDR2 is YSYEKL. This CDR3 comprises 14 residues. The CDR3 reads CASSQGQGGLEAFF. DNA of the CDR3: TGCGCCAGCAGCCAAGGACAGGGGGGACTTGAAGCTTTCTTT.

V and J are TRBV5-1 and TRBJ1-5; D gene unclear. Trimming took off 5 bases at V and 2 bases at J, with 14 bases between the two ends. The CDR3 sequence is 15 residues long. Germline CDR1 reads SGHRS; CDR2 reads YFSETQ. This CDR3 reads CASRRLPGGNQPQHF. The CDR3 DNA reads TGCGCCAGCAGGAGACTCCCCGGTGGCAATCAGCCCCAGCATTTT.

The chain employs TRBV20-1 and TRBJ1-2; the D is unclear. V lost 6 bases to trimming and J lost 4 bases, with 15 bases between them. The CDR3 consists of 13 residues. Looked up from germline, CDR1 is DFQATT and CDR2 is SNEGSKA (reference sequence). CDR3 sequence: CSASTTPSYGYTF. DNA for the CDR3: TGCAGTGCGAGTACAACGCCAAGCTATGGCTACACCTTC.

This sequence joins TRBV5-1 and TRBJ2-1; 11 nucleotides line up with TRBD2. The V gene's germline CDR1 is SGHRS and CDR2 YFSETQ. The V and J ends lost 3 bases and 8 bases, in that order; junction bases with no gene match: 10. The CDR3 runs to 16 residues. CDR3 DNA: TGCGCCAGCAGCTGGGGGGGTAGCGGGGGGGCCGATGAGCAGTTCTTC. Its translation: CASSWGGSGGADEQFF.

The V call is TRBV18, the J call TRBJ1-6; the D gene is possibly TRBD1 (6 bases). Germline-derived CDR1 and CDR2 are KGHSH and LQKENI. This CDR3 spans 15 amino acids. Trimming took off 3 bases at V and 6 bases at J, with 12 bases between the two ends. The CDR3 sequence is CASSPQGWPNSPLHF. The DNA for the CDR3 is TGTGCCAGCTCACCCCAGGGGTGGCCTAATTCACCCCTCCACTTT.

V is TRBV5-1 and J is TRBJ1-1; possibly TRBD1 for D (5 bases). The CDR3 sequence is 14 residues long. Germline lookup yields CDR1 SGHRS and CDR2 YFSETQ. Trimming pared 4 bases from V and 1 base from J, leaving 11 bases between. CDR3 in DNA: TGCGCCAGCAGCCCAGGACATGCGAACACTGAAGCTTTCTTT. This encodes CASSPGHANTEAFF.

CDR3 DNA: TGTGCCAGCTCACCAAACGGACAGGGCGAGACCCAGTACTTC. Residues: CASSPNGQGETQYF. The chain recombines TRBV18 with TRBJ2-5; 8 bases align to TRBD1. The V gene end was trimmed by 2 bases and the J gene end by 5 bases; junction bases not matched to a gene: 4. The CDR3 consists of 14 residues. Germline V gene sequence: CDR1 KGHSH, CDR2 LQKENI. Based on the CDR3 plus reference TRBV18 and TRBJ2-5, the full variable domain is NAGVMQNPRHLVRRRGQEARLRCSPMKGHSHVYWYRQLPEEGLKFMVYLQKENIIDESGMPKERFSAEFPKEGPSILRIQQVVRGDSAAYFCASSPNGQGETQYFGPGTRLLVL.

The CDR3 sequence: CASSEDRGSQETQYF. CDR3 coding DNA: TGTGCCAGCAGTGAAGATCGTGGCAGCCAAGAGACCCAGTACTTC. The chain combines TRBV2 with TRBJ2-5; unclear D gene. Germline loops: CDR1 SNHLY, CDR2 FYNNEI. The CDR3 runs to 15 residues. The ends were cut back, 1 base at V and 1 base at J, with 10 bases in the middle.

This chain links TRBV7-2 with TRBJ2-1; D possibly corresponds to TRBD1 (6 bases). Germline V gene lookup returns CDR1 SGHTA and CDR2 FQGNSA. V lost 3 bases and J 7 bases, leaving 13 bases between the germline ends. The CDR3 extends over 14 amino acids. Here the CDR3 DNA reads TGTGCCAGCAGCTTCTGGCAGGGGTATAATGAGCAGTTCTTC. Translation gives CASSFWQGYNEQFF.

The genes are TRBV30 and TRBJ2-7, with 11 bases matching TRBD2. The CDR3 has 16 residues. The ends lost 2 bases at V and 3 bases at J; junction bases unmatched: 9. Germline V gene lookup returns CDR1 GTSNPN and CDR2 SVGIG (reference sequence). The CDR3 is CAWSIPGTSGYYEQYF. In nucleotides, the CDR3 is TGTGCCTGGAGTATACCCGGGACTAGCGGCTACTACGAGCAGTACTTC. Complete variable domain (other parts from reference TRBV30 and TRBJ2-7): SQTIHQWPATLVQPVGSPLSLECTVEGTSNPNLYWYRQAAGRGLQLLFYSVGIGQISSEVPQNLSASRPQDRQFILSSKKLLLSDSGFYLCAWSIPGTSGYYEQYFGPGTRLTVT.

In nucleotides, the CDR3 is TGCGCCAGCAGCTGGCAGGGACTAGCGGGAGTAACCGCCCCGGGTAGGGTGTTCTTGCAGCAGTTCTTC. Amino acids: CASSWQGLAGVTAPGRVFLQQFF. This chain uses TRBV5-1 with TRBJ2-1, with TRBD2 matching 14 bases. This CDR3 has 23 amino acids. The junction had 31 bases not matched to a gene; V was cut back by 3 bases and J by 11 bases. Germline lookup yields CDR1 SGHRS and CDR2 YFSETQ.

This chain links TRBV4-3 with TRBJ1-2; 7 bases are a match to TRBD1. CDR3 length: 15 residues. Germline values: CDR1 LGHNA, CDR2 YSLEER. The V gene end was trimmed by 3 bases and the J gene end by 0 bases; junction bases not matched to a gene: 4. The DNA for the CDR3 is TGCGCCAGCAGCCAGACGACAGGGACTAACTATGGCTACACCTTC. This gives the protein CASSQTTGTNYGYTF.

The rearrangement uses TRBV5-1 and TRBJ2-7, with D uncertain. V was cut by 1 base and J by 1 base, with 6 bases left in between. The CDR3 runs 13 residues. The germline V gene has CDR1 SGHRS and CDR2 YFSETQ. The CDR3 region is CASSLLGSYEQYF. The DNA of the CDR3 is TGCGCCAGCAGCTTGCTAGGTTCCTACGAGCAGTACTTC.

The V gene is TRBV5-1, the J gene TRBJ2-5; D is possibly TRBD2 (6 bases). Trimming stripped 0 bases from V and 3 bases from J, with 12 bases between. The CDR3 is 15 residues long. Germline V gene lookup returns CDR1 SGHRS and CDR2 YFSETQ. The CDR3 spells CASSLVPGGEETQYF. The CDR3 coding sequence is TGCGCCAGCAGCTTGGTTCCAGGAGGGGAAGAGACCCAGTACTTC.

V gene TRBV25-1 combines with J gene TRBJ1-1; 7 nucleotides line up with TRBD1. This CDR3 is 14 amino acids long. The V gene end was trimmed by 4 bases and the J gene end by 3 bases; junction bases not matched to a gene: 5. The germline V gene has CDR1 MGHDK and CDR2 SYGVNS. This CDR3 reads CASSAQGVHTEAFF. In nucleotides, the CDR3 is TGTGCCAGCAGTGCTCAGGGGGTCCACACTGAAGCTTTCTTT.

The V call is TRBV25-1, the J call TRBJ2-6; 7 nucleotides align to TRBD2. After removal of 5 bases from V and 5 bases from J, the junction contained 6 bases not matched to a gene. There are 15 residues in the CDR3. Germline loops: CDR1 MGHDK, CDR2 SYGVNS. CDR3 region: CASSPGGVRANVLTF. CDR3 coding DNA: TGTGCCAGCAGTCCTGGGGGGGTCCGGGCCAACGTCCTGACTTTC.

In this sample, this clone turned up once. V usage is TRBV24-1 and J usage is TRBJ1-5, with 7 bases fitting TRBD1. The CDR3 extends over 17 amino acids. Germline V CDR1 and CDR2: KGHDR, SFDVKD. V was clipped by 6 bases and J by 4 bases; unmatched bases: 14. CDR3 amino acids: CATSPNRVGQRNQPQHF. The CDR3 nucleotides are TGTGCCACCAGTCCCAATAGGGTGGGACAGCGTAATCAGCCCCAGCATTTT.

Points on this clone: This specimen includes other DNA sequences encoding the same CDR3. This chain connects TRBV30 to TRBJ1-2; a possible D gene is TRBD1 (6 bases). This CDR3 has 12 amino acids. Germline lookup yields CDR1 GTSNPN and CDR2 SVGIG (reference sequence). V gave up 3 bases and J gave up 1 base, with 6 bases separating them. This CDR3 is CAWSRGNYGYTF. The CDR3, as DNA: TGTGCCTGGAGCAGGGGTAACTATGGCTACACCTTC.

The chain recombines TRBV28 with TRBJ1-4; D gene uncertain. Trimming pared 8 bases from V and 7 bases from J, leaving 14 bases between. The germline V gene encodes CDR1 MDHEN and CDR2 SYDVKM. This CDR3 has 13 amino acids. The CDR3 reads CASSRGLGEKLFF. For the CDR3, the DNA is TGTGCCAGCTCCAGAGGTCTCGGTGAAAAACTGTTTTTT. The full variable domain, with the rest looked up from reference TRBV28 and TRBJ1-4, is DVKVTQSSRYLVKRTGEKVFLECVQDMDHENMFWYRQDPGLGLRLIYFSYDVKMKEKGDIPEGYSVSREKKERFSLILESASTNQTSMYLCASSRGLGEKLFFGSGTQLSVL.

The genes are TRBV3-1 (or the pseudogene TRBV3-2) and TRBJ2-1; TRBD1 might be the D (5 bases). Germline CDR1 is LGHDT and CDR2 is YNNKEL (reference sequence). The CDR3 is 14 amino acids. Trimming shortened V by 0 bases and J by 7 bases, and 10 bases separated the two germline ends. CDR3 protein: CASSQEGHYNEQFF. The CDR3 DNA follows: TGTGCCAGCAGCCAAGAAGGACACTATAATGAGCAGTTCTTC.